The 17 T cell receptor beta chains given below trace back to one sample, sequenced in a study of T cells in Graves' hyperthyroidism and ophthalmopathy. There were TCR beta CDR3 regions amplified from RNA transcripts. Carried out on the TCR CDR3, a first-round RT-PCR used the HTBI primer set. From the multiplex PCR reads, TCRdb called clonotypes with MiXCR, one entry per CDR3 protein. The sample carries 300,000 to 450,000 distinct CDR3 sequences, 13% to 15% recorded once. The sample comprised blood. The receptors derive from a woman under 40 with Graves' ophthalmopathy.

The V call is TRBV29-1, the J call TRBJ1-2, with D uncertain. Trimming took 5 bases from V and 4 from J, leaving 8 bases between them. CDR1 and CDR2 from the germline V gene are SQVTM and ANQGSEA. This CDR3 has 11 residues. The CDR3 sequence: CSVRRSYGYTF. The DNA for the CDR3 is TGCAGCGTTCGACGGAGCTATGGCTACACCTTC.

In this sample, this clonotype turned up many times. The CDR3 here is CASSEATSTQPQHF. CDR3 DNA sequence: TGTGCCAGCAGTGAAGCAACGTCCACTCAGCCCCAGCATTTT. The rearrangement links TRBV6-1 to TRBJ1-5; D gene ambiguous. V lost 0 bases and J 6 bases, leaving 9 bases between the germline ends. Germline V gene data show CDR1 as MNHNS and CDR2 as SASEGT. The CDR3 contains 14 residues.

The chain employs TRBV6-4 and TRBJ2-7; 11 positions match TRBD1. CDR3 length equals 15 residues. Germline assignment: CDR1 MRHNA and CDR2 SNTAGT. V dropped 3 bases and J dropped 5; count of bases not matched to a gene: 6. Here the CDR3 reads CASSEDGTGGHEQYF. The CDR3 DNA is TGTGCCAGCAGTGAGGACGGGACAGGGGGACACGAGCAGTACTTC.

The chain combines TRBV19 with TRBJ1-5, with 7 bases fitting TRBD1. Germline loops: CDR1 LNHDA, CDR2 SQIVND (reference sequence). J was trimmed by 1 base and V by 9 bases; bases with no gene match: 9. This CDR3 is built from 15 residues. Written as DNA, the CDR3 is TGTGCCAGCCGCGAAAACAGGGGAAGCAATCAGCCCCAGCATTTT. Translated: CASRENRGSNQPQHF.

This clonotype was found many times. This chain links TRBV24-1 with TRBJ1-4; no clear D. The CDR3 totals 15 residues. Germline loops: CDR1 KGHDR, CDR2 SFDVKD. V lost 4 bases, J lost 0 bases, and 8 bases lay in between. The chain's CDR3 is CATSDPAATNEKLFF. CDR3 nucleotides: TGTGCCACCAGTGACCCAGCTGCAACTAATGAAAAACTGTTTTTT.

There are a few counts of this clonotype. V and J are TRBV29-1 and TRBJ1-2; D gene unclear. V was pared by 7 bases and J by 4 bases, with 16 bases between. The length of the CDR3 is 13 residues. Germline lookup yields CDR1 SQVTM and CDR2 ANQGSEA. CDR3 loop: CSALVTVGYGYTF. The CDR3 DNA sequence: TGCAGCGCGCTTGTCACAGTGGGCTATGGCTACACCTTC.

This clonotype has a count of ten or more. The chain joins TRBV7-9 to TRBJ2-3; weak D call: TRBD1 (6 bases). Trimming shortened V by 2 bases and J by 2 bases, and 14 bases separated the two germline ends. The CDR3 runs 16 residues. CDR1 SEHNR and CDR2 FQNEAQ come from the germline V gene (reference sequence). CDR3 sequence reads: CASSLIDRPVTDTQYF. DNA of the CDR3: TGTGCCAGCAGCTTAATCGACAGGCCAGTCACAGATACGCAGTATTTT. The complete variable domain, with remaining parts taken from reference TRBV7-9 and TRBJ2-3, reads DTGVSQNPRHKITKRGQNVTFRCDPISEHNRLYWYRQTLGQGPEFLTYFQNEAQLEKSRLLSDRFSAERPKGSFSTLEIQRTEQGDSAMYLCASSLIDRPVTDTQYFGPGTRLTVL.

This clonotype was counted many times. V gene TRBV20-1 combines with J gene TRBJ2-7; no firm D call. CDR1 is DFQATT, CDR2 SNEGSKA, per germline (reference sequence). This CDR3 is 15 amino acids long. Trimming left V 5 bases short and J 5 bases short, with 22 bases between. The CDR3 sequence is CSAASIRSPGHEQYF. In DNA, the CDR3 is TGCAGTGCTGCTTCAATTCGGTCCCCAGGCCACGAGCAGTACTTC.

This clonotype occurred many times. The chain combines TRBV11-3 with TRBJ2-2; no reliable D call. V was clipped by 4 bases and J by 1 base, with 4 bases between them. The CDR3 has 13 residues. Germline V gene sequence: CDR1 SGHNT, CDR2 YENEEA. CDR3 residues: CASSWGNTGELFF. In DNA, the CDR3 is TGTGCCAGCAGCTGGGGGAACACCGGGGAGCTGTTTTTT.

The sample holds many counts of this clonotype. The chain recombines TRBV6-1 with TRBJ2-7; TRBD2 matches at 10 bases. Germline CDR1 and CDR2: MNHNS and SASEGT. The ends lost 7 bases at V and 2 bases at J; junction bases unmatched: 5. The CDR3 spans 14 residues. The CDR3: CASNSGGITYEQYF. Written as DNA, the CDR3 is TGTGCCAGCAATAGCGGGGGGATAACCTACGAGCAGTACTTC.

V gene TRBV9 combines with J gene TRBJ2-6; D remains unclear. Germline CDR1 is SGDLS and CDR2 is YYNGEE. This CDR3 has 13 residues. V lost 2 bases and J lost 6, with 6 bases in between. In DNA form, the CDR3 reads TGTGCCAGCAGCGTCCTCGAGGCCAACGTCCTGACTTTC. Encoded protein: CASSVLEANVLTF.

The V and J genes are TRBV6-4 and TRBJ1-6; D is undetermined. This CDR3 spans 16 amino acids. V gave up 3 bases and J gave up 1 base, with 10 bases separating them. Germline V lookup: CDR1 MRHNA, CDR2 SNTAGT. CDR3 protein: CASSERRESYNSPLHF. CDR3 nucleotides: TGTGCCAGCAGTGAAAGACGGGAATCCTATAATTCACCCCTCCACTTT.

This clonotype came up a few times. The rearrangement links TRBV19 to TRBJ2-3; no clear D gene. Trimming took 5 bases from V and 2 from J, leaving 11 bases between them. The CDR3 is 14 residues long. Germline V gives CDR1 LNHDA, CDR2 SQIVND (reference sequence). The CDR3, as DNA: TGTGCCAGTAGTCCGGTCCTCCCCACAGATACGCAGTATTTT. Translating gives CASSPVLPTDTQYF.

J is TRBJ2-3 and V is TRBV20-1, with D tentatively TRBD2 (7 bases). This CDR3 is 20 amino acids long. Trimming pared 3 bases from V and 0 bases from J, leaving 28 bases between. CDR1 and CDR2 from the germline V gene are DFQATT and SNEGSKA (reference sequence). CDR3 coding DNA: TGCAGTGCTAGTACCAAGAAACCTGGCGGGGGCCGCTTAAGCACAGATACGCAGTATTTT. Translating gives CSASTKKPGGGRLSTDTQYF.

The rearrangement links TRBV20-1 to TRBJ1-2, with 12 positions matching TRBD1. V lost 3 bases, J lost 7 bases, and 3 bases stayed unmatched. The CDR3 has 13 amino acids. Germline V gene sequence: CDR1 DFQATT, CDR2 SNEGSKA (reference sequence). In nucleotides, the CDR3 is TGCAGTGCTAGGGGACAGGGGGCCTCTGGCTACACCTTC. Translating gives CSARGQGASGYTF.

This clonotype was detected a few times. The chain has TRBV9 and TRBJ2-5; 14 nucleotides match TRBD2. CDR1 and CDR2 from the germline V gene are SGDLS and YYNGEE. This CDR3 has 15 residues. Trimming removed 3 bases from V and 5 bases from J; junction bases left unmatched: 3. CDR3 nucleotide sequence: TGTGCCAGCAGCGGACTAGCGGGGGGGCTGGAGACCCAGTACTTC. This gives the protein CASSGLAGGLETQYF.

This clonotype was counted many times. V usage is TRBV11-2 and J usage is TRBJ1-4; D is uncertain. The CDR3 is 17 amino acids. Between the trimmed V and J ends, which lost 5 bases and 0 bases, there was a span of 16 bases. CDR1 and CDR2 (germline): SGHAT, FQNNGV. The CDR3 here is CASSPLWDRTTNEKLFF. The CDR3 region has the DNA TGTGCCAGCAGCCCCCTCTGGGATCGTACAACTAATGAAAAACTGTTTTTT.